This entry concerns a single T cell receptor (beta chain). This clonotype was observed many times. The specificity of this receptor is unknown. There are no base qualities to consult, and no much larger clone falls within one base. This entry is derived from a study of T cells in Graves' hyperthyroidism and ophthalmopathy (dated by TCRdb to about 2019). Regarding the research as a whole: Peripheral blood was collected at initial diagnosis, before any treatment. TCR V-J signatures able to tell the groups apart were searched for in a discovery cohort of 90 to 100 patients, of whom approximately 40 had Graves' ophthalmopathy and more than 55 had stable Graves' hyperthyroidism. Whether ophthalmopathy could be predicted prospectively was tested in an independent validation cohort made up of 18 to 20 hyperthyroidism patients plus 17 patients who later progressed to ophthalmopathy. The roughly 91 discovery patients were randomly divided into training and test sets at a 7:3 ratio. Thyroid tissue and blood T-cell repertoires from more than five Graves' hyperthyroidism patients were also compared in the study. Once sampling was done, hyperthyroidism patients were given methimazole at a starting dose of 30 mg daily, whereas ophthalmopathy patients were given high-dose intravenous methylprednisolone. According to the paper, TCR Vbeta CDR3 sequencing was carried out on 120 to 150 peripheral blood samples, which came from approximately 43 ophthalmopathy, approximately 72 hyperthyroidism and 17 progressor patients. Study-wide findings and limitations: In validation, the model predicted progression to ophthalmopathy with approximately 71% sensitivity and around 72% specificity, a median of roughly seven months before onset. A model built on a 13 V-J signature distinguished ophthalmopathy from stable hyperthyroidism, reaching about 89% sensitivity and around 81% specificity in cross-validation and 80%/75% in testing. Sample size was not statistically predetermined, and blinding of investigators to group allocation was not performed. Most expanded thyroid clonotypes (frequency above 0.001) were also found in blood, which suggests that blood repertoires may mirror thyroid immune responses.

The TCR beta CDR3 regions were amplified from the RNA transcripts. A first-round RT-PCR of the TCR CDR3 used the HTBI primer set with the Qiagen OneStep RT-PCR kit. Libraries were constructed in a second round of multiplex PCR, after which size selection and purification were carried out. Paired-end sequencing of the libraries was performed with 100 bp reads on an Illumina HiSeq2000. Under the source paper's analysis protocol: Raw data were processed with SOAPnuke, discarding reads with adapters, uncalled bases, mean Phred below 15, or no exact constant-primer or identifier match. COPE v1.2.5 was used to merge high-quality paired reads, and clonotypes were defined as unique nucleotide sequences. Clonotypes were aligned to IMGT TRBV, TRBD and TRBJ reference segments using MiTCR v1.1. Analysis was restricted to V-J combinations with a frequency above 0.0001, which covered over 98% of repertoires. A TCS score was defined as the ratio of F50 (clonal expansion) to E x V (chaos), with BLOSUM62-based TCRdist applied between CDR3 peptides within each V-J. Welch's t-statistics and random forest reduced fewer than 550 V-J features to 13, which were used in a naive Bayes classifier (R e1071). Using fastp at Q25 and MiXCR, TCRdb reprocessed the public reads and kept productive beta chains. Rows are unified per CDR3 protein, each entry keeping the most common DNA and genes. These V and J calls derive from TCRdb rather than the authors' analysis. The sample table contains a few hundred thousand distinct CDR3 sequences; only one count was recorded for roughly 13% of them. The ten largest clones represent roughly 5.7% of the sample.

Between the V and J ends, shortened by 4 bases and 4 bases respectively, the junction contains 4 bases. Inclusive of the bounding cysteine and phenylalanine, the CDR3 is 11 residues long. The retained sequence is limited to the CDR3, 33 bases, with the frame set at the first base. From a lookup of the germline V gene, CDR1 and CDR2 are SNHLY and FYNNEI. Hyperthyroidism patients were newly diagnosed, with disease duration under 2 months, and aged 18 to 65 years. Patients with uncontrolled infections, other autoimmune diseases, pregnancy or lactation were excluded. Clinical symptoms, serum thyroxine and TRAb, thyroid ultrasound, and orbital computed tomography formed the basis for the diagnoses. For progressor patients, blood was drawn at the first diagnosis of hyperthyroidism, before any ophthalmopathy symptoms had appeared. PBMCs were isolated from 7.5 to 10 ml of fresh peripheral blood by Ficoll-Paque density gradient centrifugation. Progressor patients were defined as those initially diagnosed with Graves' hyperthyroidism in whom ophthalmopathy developed during follow-up. Total RNA was extracted with Trizol reagent, and quality was checked on an Agilent 2100 Bioanalyzer.

The TCR sequence derives from a woman between 25 and 40 years old with Graves' hyperthyroidism that later progressed to Graves' ophthalmopathy. The sample taken for sequencing was blood. This chain joins TRBV2 to TRBJ1-2; the D gene remains uncertain. The CDR3 region has the sequence CASSGGYGYTF. The DNA reads TGTGCCAGCAGTGGGGGCTATGGCTACACCTTC.